This TCR beta chain was found in a study of identical twins. Study-wide points: Some out-of-frame alpha sequences were shared by twins, and these showed excess low generation probability. Cord blood beta clonotypes that were abundant carried fewer insertions, and memory repertoires showed no such trend.

TCRdb used MiXCR to reprocess the 5' RACE reads, holding one entry per CDR3 protein. The table lists 150,000 or so distinct CDR3 sequences, around 3.5% of them singletons. Germline CDR1 is ENHRY and CDR2 is SYGVKD. The CDR3 is 14 residues long. The ends were cut back, 3 bases at V and 4 bases at J, with 12 bases in the middle. This clonotype was recorded many times. Its antigen remains unknown. The clonotype originates from a man aged 18 to 30 in good health. What was sequenced was memory T cells sorted from blood. This rearrangement joins TRBV10-3 to TRBJ1-2, with D unclear. CDR3 coding DNA: TGTGCCATCAGTGACTATACAAGCTCCTATGGCTACACCTTC. Translated, it gives CAISDYTSSYGYTF.